This T cell receptor beta chain was obtained from a study of blood T cell repertoires in COVID-19. At the level of the study: T cells, B-cell-depleted T cells, or PBMCs supplied cDNA or gDNA.

Repertoires were generated with immunoSEQ multiplex PCR, while TCRdb's copy carries only in-frame clones and drops some. The sample lists roughly 410,000 clones, roughly 90% occurring once. Germline V CDR1 and CDR2: SGHKS, YYEKEE (reference sequence). With V trimmed by 3 bases and J by 4 bases, 8 bases remained unmatched. CDR3 length: 15 amino acids. Material for sequencing was peripheral blood. The chain joins TRBV5-5 to TRBJ2-7, with 9 bases lining up with TRBD1. The TCR was taken from a man between 35 and 55 years old with acute or convalescent COVID-19. CDR3: CASSWNRDREYEQYF. The CDR3 region has the DNA TGTGCCAGCAGCTGGAACCGGGACAGGGAGTACGAGCAGTACTTC. The entire variable domain, with the rest obtained from reference TRBV5-5 and TRBJ2-7, is as follows: DAGVTQSPTHLIKTRGQQVTLRCSPISGHKSVSWYQQVLGQGPQFIFQYYEKEERGRGNFPDRFSARQFPNYSSELNVNALLLGDSALYLCASSWNRDREYEQYFGPGTRLTVT.